This T cell receptor (gamma chain) was identified in a study of gamma-delta T cells after stem cell transplantation. V lost 3 bases and J lost 7; bases outside the gene matches: 6. The CDR3 length is 16 residues. Germline V gene lookup returns CDR1 GITISATS and CDR2 ISYDGTV (reference sequence). TCRdb ran CATT on the RT-PCR reads. The sample holds under 2,000 gamma-chain clones, roughly 3% seen once. By sample fraction, this clone is medium-sized. In the same sample, other DNA sequences code for this CDR3. The chain combines TRGV9 with TRGJP. This receptor was taken from a human donor. It is not recorded whose cells these are; they may come from a transplant donor. Sequencing input: gamma-delta T cells. CDR3 nucleotide sequence: TGTGCCTTGTGGGAGCGAGGGGAGTTGGGCAAAAAAATCAAGGTATTT. Residues: CALWERGELGKKIKVF.